Shown below are 4 T cell receptor beta chains from a single sample sequenced in a study of PD-1 and CTLA-4 blockade in melanoma. TCRdb's table, derived via immunoSEQ multiplex PCR, lists solely in-frame clones and lacks some. Among roughly 30,000 clones listed, about 87% were seen once. This sample comprised CD8+ T cells from peripheral blood, obtained from a patient given anti-PD-1 treatment. These receptors originate from a human donor with melanoma.

By proportion, this clone is medium-sized. This sequence joins TRBV27 and TRBJ1-2; a possible D gene is TRBD1 (5 bases). The germline V and J ends were trimmed by 6 bases and 6 bases, with 20 bases remaining between them. The CDR3 extends over 15 amino acids. Germline values: CDR1 MNHEY, CDR2 SMNVEV (reference sequence). CDR3 region: CASSPAGTAGHGYTF. The CDR3 DNA follows: TGTGCCAGCAGCCCTGCAGGGACCGCCGGCCATGGCTACACCTTC.

The chain links TRBV7-9 to TRBJ2-5, with TRBD1 matching 7 bases. CDR3 length: 15 residues. Trimming removed 1 base from V and 1 base from J; junction bases left unmatched: 3. The germline gives CDR1 SEHNR, CDR2 FQNEAQ (reference sequence). The CDR3 protein is CASSLGRDSQETQYF. In DNA form, the CDR3 reads TGTGCCAGCAGCTTAGGCCGGGACAGCCAAGAGACCCAGTACTTC.

The chain couples TRBV7-9 to TRBJ2-1; no definite D call. V lost 1 base to trimming and J lost 5 bases, with 9 bases between them. Germline assignment: CDR1 SEHNR and CDR2 FQNEAQ (reference sequence). The CDR3 length is 14 residues. CDR3 loop: CASSLVKGNNEQFF. The CDR3 DNA reads TGTGCCAGCAGCTTAGTGAAAGGAAACAATGAGCAGTTCTTC.

V and J are TRBV7-9 and TRBJ1-5; a possible D gene is TRBD1 (5 bases). The germline V and J ends were trimmed by 1 base and 2 bases, with 9 bases remaining between them. CDR3 length: 15 residues. From germline, CDR1 is SEHNR and CDR2 FQNEAQ (reference sequence). Here the CDR3 reads CASSLGGIGNQPQHF. The CDR3 DNA sequence: TGTGCCAGCAGCTTAGGGGGCATCGGCAATCAGCCCCAGCATTTT. Based on the CDR3 plus reference TRBV7-9 and TRBJ1-5, the full variable domain is DTGVSQNPRHKITKRGQNVTFRCDPISEHNRLYWYRQTLGQGPEFLTYFQNEAQLEKSRLLSDRFSAERPKGSFSTLEIQRTEQGDSAMYLCASSLGGIGNQPQHFGDGTRLSIL.